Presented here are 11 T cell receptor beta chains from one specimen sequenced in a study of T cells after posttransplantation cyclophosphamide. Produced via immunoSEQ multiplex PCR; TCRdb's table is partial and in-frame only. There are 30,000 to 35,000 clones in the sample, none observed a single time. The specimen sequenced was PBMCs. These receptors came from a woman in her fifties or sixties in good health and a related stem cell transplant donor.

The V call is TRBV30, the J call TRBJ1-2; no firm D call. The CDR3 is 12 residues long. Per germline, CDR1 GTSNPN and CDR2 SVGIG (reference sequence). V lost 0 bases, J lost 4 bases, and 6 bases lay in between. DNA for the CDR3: TGTGCCTGGAGTGTAGGCACCTATGGCTACACCTTC. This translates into CAWSVGTYGYTF.

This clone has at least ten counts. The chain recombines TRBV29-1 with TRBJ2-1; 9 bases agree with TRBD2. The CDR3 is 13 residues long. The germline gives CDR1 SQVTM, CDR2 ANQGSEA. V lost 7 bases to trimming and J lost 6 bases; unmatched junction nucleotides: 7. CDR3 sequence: CSGLADNFNEQFF. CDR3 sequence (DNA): TGCAGCGGACTAGCGGACAATTTCAATGAGCAGTTCTTC.

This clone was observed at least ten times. Here the CDR3 reads CASRLPSGSVPNNEQFF. DNA of the CDR3: TGTGCCAGTAGGCTACCTAGCGGGAGTGTCCCGAACAATGAGCAGTTCTTC. The V and J genes are TRBV19 and TRBJ2-1; 10 bases align to TRBD2. The V gene end was trimmed by 6 bases and the J gene end by 5 bases; junction bases not matched to a gene: 13. CDR1 and CDR2 (germline): LNHDA, SQIVND (reference sequence). CDR3 length: 17 amino acids.

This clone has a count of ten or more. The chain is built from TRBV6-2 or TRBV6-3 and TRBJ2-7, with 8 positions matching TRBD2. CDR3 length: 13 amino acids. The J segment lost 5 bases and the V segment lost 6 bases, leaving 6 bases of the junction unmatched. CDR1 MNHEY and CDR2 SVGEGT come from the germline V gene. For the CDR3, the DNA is TGTGCCAGCAGGGAGAGCGGGAGTGACGAGCAGTACTTC. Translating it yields CASRESGSDEQYF.

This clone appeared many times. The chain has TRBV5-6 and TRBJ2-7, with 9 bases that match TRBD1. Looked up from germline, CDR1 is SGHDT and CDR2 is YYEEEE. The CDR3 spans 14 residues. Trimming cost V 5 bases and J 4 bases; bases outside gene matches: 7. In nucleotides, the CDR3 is TGTGCCAGCAGGGCTGACAGGGGGAGGTACGAGCAGTACTTC. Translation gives CASRADRGRYEQYF.

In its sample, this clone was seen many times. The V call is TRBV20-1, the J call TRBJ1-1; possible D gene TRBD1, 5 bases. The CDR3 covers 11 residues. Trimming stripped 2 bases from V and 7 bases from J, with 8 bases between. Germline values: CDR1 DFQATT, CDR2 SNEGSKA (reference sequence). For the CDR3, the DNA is TGCAGTGCTAGAAACAGGTTTGAAGCTTTCTTT. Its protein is CSARNRFEAFF.

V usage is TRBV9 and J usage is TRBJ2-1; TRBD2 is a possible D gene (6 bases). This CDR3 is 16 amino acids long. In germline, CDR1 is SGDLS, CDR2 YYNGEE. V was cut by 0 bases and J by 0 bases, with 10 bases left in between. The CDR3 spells CASSVVVGGSYNEQFF. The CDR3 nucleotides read TGTGCCAGCAGCGTAGTGGTGGGGGGCTCCTACAATGAGCAGTTCTTC.

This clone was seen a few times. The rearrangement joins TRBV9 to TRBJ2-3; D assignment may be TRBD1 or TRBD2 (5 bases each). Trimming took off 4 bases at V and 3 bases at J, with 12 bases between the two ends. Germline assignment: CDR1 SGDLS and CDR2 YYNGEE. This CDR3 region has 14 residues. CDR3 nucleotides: TGTGCCAGCAGCCCAGAGGGGTTAACAGATACGCAGTATTTT. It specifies CASSPEGLTDTQYF. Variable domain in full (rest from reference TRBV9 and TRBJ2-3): DSGVTQTPKHLITATGQRVTLRCSPRSGDLSVYWYQQSLDQGLQFLIQYYNGEERAKGNILERFSAQQFPDLHSELNLSSLELGDSALYFCASSPEGLTDTQYFGPGTRLTVL.

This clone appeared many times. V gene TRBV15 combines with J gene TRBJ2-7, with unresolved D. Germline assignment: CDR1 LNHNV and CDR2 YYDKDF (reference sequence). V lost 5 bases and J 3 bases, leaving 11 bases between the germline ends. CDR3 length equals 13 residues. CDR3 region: CATSPQLNYEQYF. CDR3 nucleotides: TGTGCCACCAGCCCACAACTAAACTACGAGCAGTACTTC.

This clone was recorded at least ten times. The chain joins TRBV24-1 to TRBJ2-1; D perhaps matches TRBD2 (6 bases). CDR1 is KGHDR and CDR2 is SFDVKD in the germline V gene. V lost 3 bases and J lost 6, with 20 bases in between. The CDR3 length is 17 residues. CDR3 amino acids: CATSDRGRDFSLNEQFF. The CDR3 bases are TGTGCCACCAGTGATAGGGGACGGGACTTCAGCCTCAATGAGCAGTTCTTC.

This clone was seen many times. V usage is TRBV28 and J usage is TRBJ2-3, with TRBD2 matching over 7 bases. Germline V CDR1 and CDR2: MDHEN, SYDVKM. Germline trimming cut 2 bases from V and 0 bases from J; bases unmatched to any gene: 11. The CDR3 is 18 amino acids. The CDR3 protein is CASSLPSGGMLSTDTQYF. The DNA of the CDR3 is TGTGCCAGCAGTTTACCATCCGGGGGGATGTTAAGCACAGATACGCAGTATTTT.